These 15 T cell receptor beta chains were all obtained from the same sample, sequenced in a study of T cell repertoires in cytomegalovirus infection. One entry per CDR3 protein results from TCRdb running MiXCR on the reads. The sample includes roughly 860,000 distinct CDR3 sequences, approximately 32% of them seen just once. Antigens for these TCRs are unknown. This specimen consisted of cultured CD8+ T cells from PBMCs, obtained from culture after CMV antigen stimulation. These receptors originate from a human donor in good health (CMV status not recorded). Some clones in this sample may be carry-over from other donors' samples.

The chain carries TRBV12-3 or TRBV12-4 and TRBJ2-7; the D gene is possibly TRBD1 (6 bases). V was clipped by 5 bases and J by 3 bases, with 20 bases between them. This CDR3 is 16 amino acids long. CDR3 DNA sequence: TGTGCCAGCAGTCGAGATTGGGGGCCAAGCATCTACGAGCAGTACGTC. It encodes CASSRDWGPSIYEQYV.

This clonotype has a handful of counts. This chain's CDR3 is CASSQDRRDRFYSNQPQHF. CDR3 sequence (DNA): TGCGCCAGCAGCCAAGATAGAAGGGACAGATTCTATAGCAATCAGCCCCAGCATTTT. This chain uses TRBV4-1 with TRBJ1-5; TRBD1 matches 7 bases. This CDR3 comprises 19 residues. Germline V CDR1 and CDR2: MGHRA, YSYEKL. Trimming at V came to 0 bases and at J to 0 bases, leaving 11 bases not matched to a gene.

The rearrangement links TRBV11-2 to TRBJ2-3; 8 bases line up with TRBD2. Germline V gene data show CDR1 as SGHAT and CDR2 as FQNNGV. The CDR3 contains 16 residues. V was pared by 5 bases and J by 1 base, with 8 bases of the junction left unmatched. The CDR3 nucleotides are TGTGCCAGCAGCCCCGGGGGGGGTACTGGCACAGATACGCAGTATTTT. It codes for CASSPGGGTGTDTQYF.

The chain carries TRBV11-1 and TRBJ1-1; TRBD1 aligns across 7 bases. Unmatched junction bases numbered 8, after V lost 5 bases and J lost 2 bases. The CDR3 sequence is 15 residues long. Germline V gene data show CDR1 as SGHAT and CDR2 as FQDESV (reference sequence). The chain's CDR3 is CASSPRGRENTEAFF. The CDR3 DNA sequence: TGTGCCAGCAGCCCTAGGGGGCGGGAAAACACTGAAGCTTTCTTT.

The chain joins TRBV12-3 or TRBV12-4 to TRBJ2-7; TRBD1 is a possible D gene (5 bases). The V end was cut by 7 bases, the J end by 6 bases, with 16 bases between. CDR3 size: 13 residues. The CDR3 loop reads CASTLGRAAEQYF. The DNA for the CDR3 is TGTGCCAGCACCCTGGGCAGGGCAGCCGAGCAGTACTTC.

The chain joins TRBV10-3 to TRBJ1-1; 7 positions match TRBD1. The germline V gene encodes CDR1 ENHRY and CDR2 SYGVKD. CDR3 length: 13 amino acids. V trimming: 1 base; J trimming: 6 bases; junction bases outside the gene matches: 2. This CDR3 reads CAISELGQSEAFF. The CDR3 DNA reads TGTGCCATCAGTGAGTTGGGACAGTCTGAAGCTTTCTTT.

This clonotype was observed at least ten times. The V call is TRBV12-3 or TRBV12-4, the J call TRBJ1-1; 7 bases line up with TRBD1. This CDR3 comprises 17 residues. V dropped 6 bases and J dropped 6; count of bases not matched to a gene: 19. The CDR3 spells CASRQQGRRQGDPEAFF. The CDR3, as DNA: TGTGCCAGCAGACAACAGGGCCGGAGGCAGGGGGATCCTGAAGCTTTCTTT.

The chain combines TRBV10-3 with TRBJ1-2; D possibly corresponds to TRBD1 (5 bases). This CDR3 spans 15 amino acids. CDR1 and CDR2 (germline): ENHRY, SYGVKD. V was trimmed by 6 bases and J by 0 bases, leaving 14 bases between them. CDR3 in DNA: TGTGCCATCAGAGACGGGACGGAAGCTAACTATGGCTACACCTTC. Protein product: CAIRDGTEANYGYTF.

The chain is built from TRBV7-2 and TRBJ1-2; D call uncertain. CDR1 SGHTA and CDR2 FQGNSA come from the germline V gene. The CDR3 consists of 14 residues. The V gene lost 1 base and the J gene lost 11 bases, with 17 bases spanning the gap. This chain's CDR3 is CASSLEEAGIDYTF. In DNA form, the CDR3 reads TGTGCCAGCAGCTTAGAGGAGGCAGGAATTGATTACACCTTC.

The CDR3 bases are TGTGCCAGCAGCTTAGGGACAGGGGGAACTGGGGCCAACGTCCTGACTTTC. This encodes CASSLGTGGTGANVLTF. The V and J genes are TRBV7-9 and TRBJ2-6; 10 bases fit TRBD1. The trim removed 1 base at V and 2 bases at J, leaving 2 bases unmatched. Germline loops: CDR1 SEHNR, CDR2 FQNEAQ (reference sequence). CDR3 length equals 17 residues. Drawing the rest from reference TRBV7-9 and TRBJ2-6, the complete variable domain is DTGVSQNPRHKITKRGQNVTFRCDPISEHNRLYWYRQTLGQGPEFLTYFQNEAQLEKSRLLSDRFSAERPKGSFSTLEIQRTEQGDSAMYLCASSLGTGGTGANVLTFGAGSRLTVL.

The chain is built from TRBV4-2 and TRBJ1-3, with 7 bases that match TRBD1. The J segment lost 0 bases and the V segment lost 3 bases, leaving 8 bases of the junction unmatched. Germline lookup yields CDR1 LGHNA and CDR2 YNFKEQ. CDR3 length equals 17 residues. CDR3 sequence reads: CASSQAPGQISGNTIYF. For the CDR3, the DNA is TGTGCCAGCAGCCAGGCTCCGGGACAGATCTCTGGAAACACCATATATTTT.

This clonotype was found a few times. The CDR3, as DNA: TGTGCCAGCAGTTACTCGGAGGGCTCGGATGAAAAACTGTTTTTT. As protein: CASSYSEGSDEKLFF. The chain employs TRBV6-2 or TRBV6-3 and TRBJ1-4; unclear D gene. V shed 0 bases and J shed 6 bases, with 11 bases lying between them. CDR3 size: 15 residues. Germline CDR1 MNHEY, CDR2 SVGEGT.

The table lists this clonotype with a few counts. The genes are TRBV28 and TRBJ2-1; 11 bases map to TRBD2. The CDR3 totals 16 residues. Germline values: CDR1 MDHEN, CDR2 SYDVKM. V trimming: 5 bases; J trimming: 4 bases; junction bases outside the gene matches: 7. The CDR3 here is CASSLAGGRLYNEQFF. The CDR3 region has the DNA TGTGCCAGCAGTCTAGCGGGGGGTAGACTATACAATGAGCAGTTCTTC.

As to this clonotype: The conserved final phenylalanine or tryptophan is absent from the CDR3, which likely points to a read error. Because the CDR3's place on the DNA is in doubt, the DNA is left out and the CDR3 is given as listed by TCRdb. CDR3 loop: CASSSREVGR. The chain is built from TRBV11-3 and TRBJ1-1. The CDR3 length equals 10 residues, ends included. Germline V CDR1 and CDR2: SGHNT, YENEEA.

The chain links TRBV13 to TRBJ1-5; D remains ambiguous. V shed 5 bases and J shed 0 bases, with 17 bases lying between them. The germline V gene encodes CDR1 PRHDT and CDR2 FYEKMQ (reference sequence). This CDR3 contains 17 residues. The CDR3 protein is CASSLRTGPNSNQPQHF. DNA for the CDR3: TGTGCCAGCAGCCTTCGGACCGGGCCGAATAGCAATCAGCCCCAGCATTTT.